A single sample gave rise to the 27 T cell receptor beta chains below, sequenced in a study of regulatory T cells in long-lasting Graves disease. Time point specified: persistent/refractory GD, antithyroid drugs over 5 years with positive TRAb. RNA isolated from PBMCs was used to make the TCR library. Arm-PCR of CDR3 regions with iRepertoire HTBI primers generated TCR beta libraries. TCRdb called the multiplex PCR reads again in MiXCR, with one record for every CDR3 protein. The data show around 460,000 distinct CDR3 sequences, approximately 22% seen once. The sample consisted of peripheral blood mononuclear cells (PBMCs), taken when the disease was refractory, from a patient treated with antithyroid drugs. The receptors derive from a female donor with Graves disease.

This clonotype appeared many times. The chain employs TRBV12-3 or TRBV12-4 and TRBJ1-2; 7 positions match TRBD1. Trimming removed 6 bases from V and 6 bases from J; junction bases left unmatched: 13. The CDR3 loop spans 15 amino acids. CDR3 sequence: CASSRQDRVQHGYTF. CDR3 nucleotides: TGTGCCAGCAGCCGACAAGACAGGGTCCAGCATGGCTACACCTTC.

The V and J genes are TRBV6-1 and TRBJ2-7; no clear D. Trimming took off 5 bases at V and 5 bases at J, with 10 bases between the two ends. This CDR3 spans 12 amino acids. Germline V gene sequence: CDR1 MNHNS, CDR2 SASEGT. CDR3 in DNA: TGTGCCAGCAGTCGTGGACGGAACGAGCAGTACTTC. This gives the protein CASSRGRNEQYF.

The CDR3 loop reads CSARDQGKNTEAFF. CDR3 DNA sequence: TGCAGTGCTAGAGATCAGGGGAAGAACACTGAAGCTTTCTTT. The gene calls are TRBV20-1 and TRBJ1-1; the D gene is possibly TRBD1 (6 bases). Per germline, CDR1 DFQATT and CDR2 SNEGSKA (reference sequence). Trimming removed 0 bases from V and 1 base from J, with 9 bases in between. The CDR3 is 14 amino acids.

There are many counts of this clonotype. The chain is built from TRBV5-1 and TRBJ1-2, with D hard to call. Trimming stripped 0 bases from V and 5 bases from J, with 5 bases between. This CDR3 is 12 amino acids long. Germline CDR1 and CDR2: SGHRS and YFSETQ. The chain's CDR3 is CASSLDAYGYTF. The DNA of the CDR3 is TGCGCCAGCAGCTTGGATGCGTATGGCTACACCTTC.

CDR3 in amino acids: CASSLGVGQGRDYEQYF. As DNA, the CDR3 is TGTGCCAGCAGTTTAGGTGTCGGGCAGGGGAGAGACTACGAGCAGTACTTC. The chain joins TRBV27 to TRBJ2-7; D may be TRBD1 (6 bases). Trimming stripped 2 bases from V and 3 bases from J, with 20 bases between. The germline V gene encodes CDR1 MNHEY and CDR2 SMNVEV (reference sequence). The CDR3 loop spans 17 amino acids.

This clonotype showed up just a few times. V is TRBV15 and J is TRBJ2-1, with 9 bases fitting TRBD1. Germline trimming cut 6 bases from V and 3 bases from J; bases unmatched to any gene: 9. CDR3 length equals 16 residues. Germline loops: CDR1 LNHNV, CDR2 YYDKDF (reference sequence). The CDR3 coding sequence is TGTGCCACCAGTGATGATGGGACAGGGCGCTACAATGAGCAGTTCTTC. It translates to CATSDDGTGRYNEQFF.

This clonotype was counted ten times or more. The chain links TRBV12-3 or TRBV12-4 to TRBJ2-5; 10 bases match TRBD1. This CDR3 is 15 amino acids long. V gave up 6 bases and J gave up 5 bases; unmatched junction bases: 9. The CDR3 sequence is CASSGRTGGQETQYF. For the CDR3, the DNA is TGTGCCAGCAGCGGACGGACAGGGGGACAGGAGACCCAGTACTTC.

This clonotype was seen only a few times. The chain uses TRBV20-1 and TRBJ1-1, with TRBD1 matching 7 bases. The CDR3 sequence is 11 residues long. J was trimmed by 4 bases and V by 6 bases; bases with no gene match: 2. CDR1 and CDR2 (germline): DFQATT, SNEGSKA (reference sequence). CDR3 loop: CSATGLTEAFF. The CDR3 nucleotides read TGCAGTGCGACAGGGCTCACTGAAGCTTTCTTT.

Many counts were recorded for this clonotype. This chain uses TRBV5-1 with TRBJ1-4; D unresolved. CDR1 SGHRS and CDR2 YFSETQ come from the germline V gene. V was cut by 4 bases and J by 0 bases, with 7 bases left in between. This CDR3 has 14 residues. The CDR3 loop reads CASSRRTTNEKLFF. The CDR3 coding sequence is TGCGCCAGCAGCCGACGGACAACTAATGAAAAACTGTTTTTT.

This clonotype was counted many times. The rearrangement uses TRBV7-2 and TRBJ1-2; tentatively, D is TRBD1 (5 bases). This CDR3 is 15 amino acids long. Germline-derived CDR1 and CDR2 are SGHTA and FQGNSA. V lost 5 bases and J 4 bases, leaving 17 bases between the germline ends. Here the CDR3 reads CASSPQTDSGYGYTF. The CDR3 region has the DNA TGTGCCAGCAGCCCTCAGACAGATTCCGGCTATGGCTACACCTTC.

In this sample, this clonotype turned up many times. The chain recombines TRBV19 with TRBJ1-5; maybe TRBD1 (6 bases). Germline CDR1 LNHDA, CDR2 SQIVND (reference sequence). CDR3 size: 16 residues. The V gene lost 5 bases and the J gene lost 0 bases, with 14 bases spanning the gap. The CDR3 DNA reads TGTGCCAGTAGTTTAAGAGGACAGAATAGCAATCAGCCCCAGCATTTT. Encoded protein: CASSLRGQNSNQPQHF.

V usage is TRBV3-1 and J usage is TRBJ2-5; no firm D call. Germline V gene data show CDR1 as LGHDT and CDR2 as YNNKEL (reference sequence). The germline V and J ends were trimmed by 1 base and 5 bases, with 11 bases remaining between them. This CDR3 is built from 14 residues. For the CDR3, the DNA is TGTGCCAGCAGCCAAGGGGCTGCCGAGGAGACCCAGTACTTC. This sequence encodes CASSQGAAEETQYF.

J is TRBJ2-4 and V is TRBV19, with TRBD1 identical over 10 bases. Germline values: CDR1 LNHDA, CDR2 SQIVND (reference sequence). The CDR3 is 13 amino acids. Trimming at V came to 4 bases and at J to 7 bases, leaving 1 base not matched to a gene. CDR3 in amino acids: CASSTGQGNIQYF. The CDR3 DNA follows: TGTGCCAGTAGTACGGGACAGGGGAACATTCAGTACTTC.

The chain carries TRBV6-5 and TRBJ2-3; D is possibly TRBD2 (5 bases). Germline V gene data show CDR1 as MNHEY and CDR2 as SVGAGI. Trimming left V 2 bases short and J 1 base short, with 13 bases between. This CDR3 has 16 amino acids. The CDR3 coding sequence is TGTGCCAGCAGTTACGGATCGGGGATCGGCACAGATACGCAGTATTTT. It is translated as CASSYGSGIGTDTQYF.

In this sample, this clonotype turned up many times. The V call is TRBV28, the J call TRBJ2-5; D may correspond to TRBD1 or TRBD2 (5 bases each). V was cut by 4 bases and J by 9 bases, with 9 bases left in between. CDR1 MDHEN and CDR2 SYDVKM come from the germline V gene. This CDR3 has 11 amino acids. CDR3 nucleotide sequence: TGTGCCAGCAGTTCCCGAGGGGCCCAGTACTTC. Amino acid sequence: CASSSRGAQYF.

A few counts support this clonotype. The chain joins TRBV11-3 to TRBJ2-1, with D hard to call. Germline assignment: CDR1 SGHNT and CDR2 YENEEA. Trimming took off 5 bases at V and 1 base at J, with 15 bases between the two ends. The CDR3 has 16 residues. The CDR3 region has the DNA TGTGCCAGCAGCCCAAAAGCAGGTCCTTCCTACAATGAGCAGTTCTTC. Translation: CASSPKAGPSYNEQFF.

This clonotype was detected many times. The chain has TRBV7-3 and TRBJ1-1, with a weak D call TRBD1 (5 bases). This CDR3 is 14 amino acids long. Germline V gives CDR1 SGHTA, CDR2 FQGTGA. The V gene lost 2 bases and the J gene lost 2 bases, with 9 bases spanning the gap. CDR3 loop: CASSLEGDNTEAFF. In DNA form, the CDR3 reads TGTGCCAGCAGCTTAGAAGGGGACAACACTGAAGCTTTCTTT.

The CDR3 DNA follows: TGCGCCAGCAGCTTAGGACAGGGAGGAAACGAGCAGTACTTC. This encodes CASSLGQGGNEQYF. The V gene is TRBV5-1, the J gene TRBJ2-7; the match to TRBD1 covers 8 bases. V lost 2 bases, J lost 5 bases, and 6 bases stayed unmatched. The V gene's germline CDR1 is SGHRS and CDR2 YFSETQ. There are 14 residues in the CDR3.

V and J are TRBV24-1 and TRBJ2-5, with 9 bases identical to TRBD1. Losses at the gene ends were 4 bases for V and 5 bases for J; bases not matched to a gene: 10. The length of the CDR3 is 16 residues. Germline loops: CDR1 KGHDR, CDR2 SFDVKD. The CDR3 DNA sequence: TGTGCCACCAGTGAGTCTGGGACAGGGCTTTCCGAGACCCAGTACTTC. Its protein product is CATSESGTGLSETQYF.

Only one count was recorded for this clonotype. The junction shows a germline mismatch at one end, possibly a read error. J is TRBJ1-5 and V is TRBV6-1; D might be TRBD1 (5 bases). CDR1 and CDR2 (germline): MNHNS, SASEGT. The CDR3 has 15 amino acids. Here the CDR3 reads CTSSPGGGSYQPQHF. In nucleotides, the CDR3 is TGTACCAGCAGCCCCGGGGGGGGGAGTTATCAGCCCCAGCATTTT.

This clonotype turned up a few times. DNA for the CDR3: TGTGCCTGGACAGGGAGTACCTACAATGAGCAGTTCTTC. It is translated as CAWTGSTYNEQFF. The V gene is TRBV30, the J gene TRBJ2-1; the D gene could be TRBD1 or TRBD2 (5 bases each). V lost 4 bases, J lost 2 bases, and 9 bases lay in between. This CDR3 is built from 13 residues. Germline V lookup: CDR1 GTSNPN, CDR2 SVGIG (reference sequence).

This chain connects TRBV3-1 to TRBJ2-7, with D possibly TRBD1 on 6 matching bases. Germline CDR1 LGHDT, CDR2 YNNKEL (reference sequence). The CDR3 contains 14 residues. Trimming removed 0 bases at V and 3 bases at J, with 9 bases between. Here the CDR3 reads CASSQDRGNYEQYF. The CDR3 nucleotides read TGTGCCAGCAGCCAAGACAGGGGCAACTACGAGCAGTACTTC.

V usage is TRBV25-1 and J usage is TRBJ2-1; D ambiguous. The CDR3 totals 11 residues. V lost 0 bases and J 8 bases, leaving 2 bases between the germline ends. Per the germline V gene, CDR1 is MGHDK and CDR2 is SYGVNS. The CDR3 DNA is TGTGCCAGCAGTGAATATTATGAGCAGTTCTTC. Translation: CASSEYYEQFF. Full variable domain (rest looked up from reference TRBV25-1 and TRBJ2-1): EADIYQTPRYLVIGTGKKITLECSQTMGHDKMYWYQQDPGMELHLIHYSYGVNSTEKGDLSSESTVSRIRTEHFPLTLESARPSHTSQYLCASSEYYEQFFGPGTRLTVL.

This chain connects TRBV24-1 to TRBJ1-2; TRBD1 is a possible D gene (5 bases). Germline V gives CDR1 KGHDR, CDR2 SFDVKD. This CDR3 has 14 amino acids. The V gene lost 2 bases and the J gene lost 5 bases, with 11 bases spanning the gap. CDR3 coding DNA: TGTGCCACCAGTGATTGGGGCCGGCAGTATGGCTACACCTTC. Translating gives CATSDWGRQYGYTF.

The table lists this clonotype with many counts. The chain joins TRBV2 to TRBJ2-7, with D perhaps given as TRBD1 or TRBD2 (5 bases each). Germline loops: CDR1 SNHLY, CDR2 FYNNEI. The CDR3 runs to 15 residues. The V gene lost 2 bases and the J gene lost 2 bases, with 13 bases spanning the gap. The CDR3 DNA is TGTGCCAGCAGTGAAATTTTAGGGACCACCTACGAGCAGTACTTC. Protein product: CASSEILGTTYEQYF.

This clonotype was seen only a few times. This sequence joins TRBV5-5 and TRBJ2-7; TRBD2 agrees at 10 bases. CDR1 and CDR2 from the germline V gene are SGHKS and YYEKEE (reference sequence). CDR3 size: 15 residues. Trimming cost V 0 bases and J 6 bases; bases outside gene matches: 6. CDR3 nucleotides: TGTGCCAGCAGCTTGGGTCTAGCGGGAGATGGCGAGCAGTACTTC. Its translation is CASSLGLAGDGEQYF.

In its sample, this clonotype was seen many times. The rearrangement links TRBV24-1 to TRBJ2-7; D call uncertain. The germline V gene has CDR1 KGHDR and CDR2 SFDVKD. The V end was cut by 4 bases, the J end by 5 bases, with 11 bases between. The CDR3 consists of 13 residues. The CDR3 DNA reads TGTGCCACCAGTGACCCGTACAGCGACGAGCAGTACTTC. This sequence encodes CATSDPYSDEQYF.